This T cell receptor beta chain was documented in a study of T-cell reconstitution after alpha-beta-depleted transplantation in children. This clonotype showed up many times. A library of TCRbeta sequences, prepared with unique molecular identifiers, was generated. TCRdb redid the calling of the PCR reads with MiXCR, one entry per CDR3 protein. The sample contains about 370,000 distinct CDR3 sequences, roughly 22% of which appear only once. CDR3 size: 15 residues. Trimming shortened V by 6 bases and J by 7 bases, and 19 bases separated the two germline ends. The germline V gene has CDR1 DFQATT and CDR2 SNEGSKA (reference sequence).

The specimen was PBMCs from the stem cell graft donor, collected from the stem cell graft. This chain uses TRBV20-1 with TRBJ1-6; D is undetermined. The receptor was isolated from a human donor who donated a stem cell graft to a child with acute myeloid leukemia. Here the CDR3 DNA reads TGCAGTGCCATCGGGCAGGACCAAGTAAATTCACCCCTCCACTTT. Its protein is CSAIGQDQVNSPLHF.